The 3 T cell receptor beta chains presented below share a single source sample, sequenced in a study of T cells after yellow fever vaccination (dated by TCRdb to between 2018 and 2021). The meaning of the sample's treatment or condition label: live attenuated yellow fever vaccine strain. Library generation was performed with 5' RACE. TCRdb records Illumina HiSeq 2500 as the sequencer. The public reads were run again by TCRdb, first through fastp at Q25 and then through MiXCR, and only productive beta chains were kept. CDR3 protein sequences are deduplicated, and each keeps its most common genes and DNA. Recorded for this sample are around 610,000 distinct CDR3 sequences; approximately 13% of them occurred a single time. Of the sample, about 14% is held by the ten largest clones. The sample was PBMCs, taken on the day of the yellow fever booster vaccination. The receptors derive from a man between 25 and 39 years old who received the YFV17D yellow fever vaccine.

The rearrangement uses TRBV20-1 and TRBJ2-5, with 8 nucleotides matching TRBD1. The CDR3 spans 14 residues. The germline V gene encodes CDR1 DFQATT and CDR2 SNEGSKA (reference sequence). V was clipped by 5 bases and J by 2 bases; unmatched bases: 7. The CDR3 here is CSASSGQGQETQYF. DNA for the CDR3: TGCAGTGCTTCATCTGGACAGGGTCAAGAGACCCAGTACTTC.

This clonotype came up many times. For the CDR3, the DNA is TGCAGTGCTAGAGATCTGGCGGAGCAGGGGGGCACAGATACGCAGTATTTT. Its protein is CSARDLAEQGGTDTQYF. This chain links TRBV20-1 with TRBJ2-3, with 7 bases lining up with TRBD1. CDR3 size: 17 residues. The V segment lost 0 bases and the J segment 1 base; nucleotides outside the gene matches: 10. Germline values: CDR1 DFQATT, CDR2 SNEGSKA (reference sequence).

This clonotype was recorded a few times. The V call is TRBV5-1, the J call TRBJ2-5; a weak D match, TRBD1 (6 bases). CDR3 size: 15 residues. Trimming took off 0 bases at V and 3 bases at J, with 12 bases between the two ends. Germline CDR1 reads SGHRS; CDR2 reads YFSETQ. This chain's CDR3 is CASSLVQGFKETQYF. DNA for the CDR3: TGCGCCAGCAGCTTGGTGCAGGGGTTTAAAGAGACCCAGTACTTC.